This TCR beta chain was sequenced in a study of T cell changes during pregnancy in multiple sclerosis. Germline V gene data show CDR1 as SQVTM and CDR2 as ANQGSEA. The CDR3 is made up of 14 amino acids. After removal of 3 bases from V and 8 bases from J, the junction contained 10 bases not matched to a gene. TCRdb's copy holds only in-frame clones and misses some; the assay was immunoSEQ multiplex PCR. The sample contains around 68,000 clones, 75% to 95% of which appear only once. The clonotype was recovered from a female donor in good health, enrolled as a control in a pregnancy study. The chain has TRBV29-1 and TRBJ1-2; 9 bases fit TRBD1. Specimen: peripheral blood, collected after pregnancy. The CDR3, as DNA: TGCAGCGTTGACACAGGGGGCGCGTTTCGCGGCTACACCTTC. Translating it yields CSVDTGGAFRGYTF.